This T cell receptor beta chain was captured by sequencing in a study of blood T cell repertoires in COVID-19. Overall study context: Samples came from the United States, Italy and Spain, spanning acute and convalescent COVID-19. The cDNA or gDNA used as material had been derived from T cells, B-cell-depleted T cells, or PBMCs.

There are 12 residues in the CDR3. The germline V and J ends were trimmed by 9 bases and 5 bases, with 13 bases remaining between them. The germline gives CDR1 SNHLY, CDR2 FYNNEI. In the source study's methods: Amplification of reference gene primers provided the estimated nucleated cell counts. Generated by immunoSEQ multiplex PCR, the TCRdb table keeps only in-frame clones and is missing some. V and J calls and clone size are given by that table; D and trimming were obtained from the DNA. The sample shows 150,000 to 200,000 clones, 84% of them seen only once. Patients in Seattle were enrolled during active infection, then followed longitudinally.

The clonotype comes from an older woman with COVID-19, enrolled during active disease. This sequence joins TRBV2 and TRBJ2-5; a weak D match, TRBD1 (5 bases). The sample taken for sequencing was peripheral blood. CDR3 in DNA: TGTGCCAGGGGCCTGACAGCGGAGACCCAGTACTTC. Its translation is CARGLTAETQYF. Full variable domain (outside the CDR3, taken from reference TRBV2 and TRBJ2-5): EPEVTQTPSHQVTQMGQEVILRCVPISNHLYFYWYRQILGQKVEFLVSFYNNEISEKSEIFDDQFSVERPDGSNFTLKIRSTKLEDSAMYFCARGLTAETQYFGPGTRLLVL.